The 32 T cell receptor beta chains in this list originate from one sample, sequenced in a study of memory CD4+ T cells and cytomegalovirus serostatus. Sequencing was performed with immunoSEQ multiplex PCR; in TCRdb, only in-frame clones are kept and a portion is missing. The sample carries approximately 50,000 clones, 70% to 85% recorded once. Single viable CD3+CD4+CD8-CD45RO+ cells were sorted as the memory CD4+ T cells. Sequenced sample: memory CD4+ T cells from blood. Source of these receptors: an adult in good health and CMV-seropositive.

This clone was picked up a small number of times. V usage is TRBV28 and J usage is TRBJ2-5, with TRBD2 matching 7 bases. Trimming cost V 4 bases and J 1 base; bases outside gene matches: 6. The germline CDR1 and CDR2 sequences are MDHEN and SYDVKM. The CDR3 consists of 15 residues. CDR3 DNA sequence: TGTGCCAGCAGTTCCCCTAGCGGAGGCCAAGAGACCCAGTACTTC. Residues: CASSSPSGGQETQYF.

This clone was recorded a few times. V usage is TRBV11-2 and J usage is TRBJ2-5; 7 bases are a match to TRBD2. V lost 4 bases to trimming and J lost 0 bases; unmatched junction nucleotides: 11. This CDR3 has 17 residues. Germline CDR1 SGHAT, CDR2 FQNNGV. CDR3 residues: CASSSGWGGYNQETQYF. DNA for the CDR3: TGTGCCAGCAGCTCGGGTTGGGGGGGATACAACCAAGAGACCCAGTACTTC.

As concerns this clone: Distinct nucleotide sequences in the sample also encode this CDR3. This chain uses TRBV5-1 with TRBJ2-3; TRBD1 matches 7 bases. V shed 0 bases and J 2 bases; nucleotides not matched to a gene: 3. Germline V lookup: CDR1 SGHRS, CDR2 YFSETQ. This CDR3 contains 15 residues. Here the CDR3 DNA reads TGCGCCAGCAGCTTGGGAGGGGGCAACACAGATACGCAGTATTTT. Translating gives CASSLGGGNTDTQYF.

The chain has TRBV6-1 and TRBJ2-4; no clear D gene. This CDR3 contains 12 residues. Germline assignment: CDR1 MNHNS and CDR2 SASEGT. V lost 3 bases and J lost 8, with 8 bases in between. CDR3 sequence: CASSEVGYIQYF. CDR3 bases: TGTGCCAGCAGTGAGGTGGGGTACATTCAGTACTTC.

The chain combines TRBV7-2 with TRBJ2-7, with D tentatively TRBD1 or TRBD2 (5 bases each). V was clipped by 4 bases and J by 2 bases, with 18 bases between them. The V gene's germline CDR1 is SGHTA and CDR2 FQGNSA. The CDR3 covers 16 residues. CDR3 in DNA: TGTGCCAGCAGCTCGCAGTCCGGGACGGGACCCTACGAGCAGTACTTC. Translated: CASSSQSGTGPYEQYF. The entire variable domain, with the rest obtained from reference TRBV7-2 and TRBJ2-7, is as follows: GAGVSQSPSNKVTEKGKDVELRCDPISGHTALYWYRQSLGQGLEFLIYFQGNSAPDKSGLPSDRFSAERTGGSVSTLTIQRTQQEDSAVYLCASSSQSGTGPYEQYFGPGTRLTVT.

The chain joins TRBV9 to TRBJ2-1; D call uncertain. With 4 bases removed from V and 6 bases from J, the gap between germline ends came to 11 bases. The CDR3 totals 13 residues. Germline V gene data show CDR1 as SGDLS and CDR2 as YYNGEE. CDR3: CASSSRGRNEQFF. CDR3 nucleotides: TGTGCCAGCAGCTCGCGAGGACGCAATGAGCAGTTCTTC.

This clone has a count of ten or more. The chain employs TRBV11-2 and TRBJ1-1; D unresolved. Trimming took off 2 bases at V and 2 bases at J, with 9 bases between the two ends. Per germline, CDR1 SGHAT and CDR2 FQNNGV. This CDR3 is built from 14 residues. CDR3 coding DNA: TGTGCCAGCAGCTTATCTTCACATAACACTGAAGCTTTCTTT. It yields the protein CASSLSSHNTEAFF. The complete variable domain, with remaining parts taken from reference TRBV11-2 and TRBJ1-1, reads EAGVAQSPRYKIIEKRQSVAFWCNPISGHATLYWYQQILGQGPKLLIQFQNNGVVDDSQLPKDRFSAERLKGVDSTLKIQPAKLEDSAVYLCASSLSSHNTEAFFGQGTRLTVV.

V gene TRBV5-8 combines with J gene TRBJ2-1; tentative D call: TRBD2 (6 bases). The CDR3 consists of 14 residues. Between the trimmed V and J ends, which lost 1 base and 9 bases, there was a span of 14 bases. Per the germline V gene, CDR1 is SGHTS and CDR2 is YDEGEE. The CDR3 sequence is CASSLSTGAGEQFF. DNA of the CDR3: TGTGCCAGCAGCTTGTCGACGGGAGCAGGTGAGCAGTTCTTC. Using reference TRBV5-8 and TRBJ2-1 for the parts outside the CDR3, the full variable domain is EAGVTQSPTHLIKTRGQQATLRCSPISGHTSVYWYQQALGLGLQFLLWYDEGEERNRGNFPPRFSGRQFPNYSSELNVNALELEDSALYLCASSLSTGAGEQFFGPGTRLTVL.

The chain links TRBV15 to TRBJ2-1; D may be TRBD2 (5 bases). This CDR3 is built from 12 residues. Germline CDR1 is LNHNV and CDR2 is YYDKDF (reference sequence). Trimming took off 1 base at V and 9 bases at J, with 7 bases between the two ends. In DNA, the CDR3 is TGTGCCACCAGCAGAGCGGCGGGTGAGCAGTTCTTC. It translates to CATSRAAGEQFF. Supplemented by reference TRBV15 and TRBJ2-1, the full variable domain reads DAMVIQNPRYQVTQFGKPVTLSCSQTLNHNVMYWYQQKSSQAPKLLFHYYDKDFNNEADTPDNFQSRRPNTSFCFLDIRSPGLGDTAMYLCATSRAAGEQFFGPGTRLTVL.

The chain couples TRBV10-1 to TRBJ2-2; D gene uncertain. Germline V gives CDR1 WNHNN, CDR2 SYGVQD (reference sequence). Trimming took off 5 bases at V and 2 bases at J, with 6 bases between the two ends. The CDR3 totals 13 residues. The CDR3 protein is CASSYLNTGELFF. Here the CDR3 DNA reads TGCGCCAGCAGTTATCTCAACACCGGGGAGCTGTTTTTT.

This clone was counted a few times. Different DNA sequences within this sample yield the same CDR3. The chain uses TRBV2 and TRBJ1-5; D gene unclear. Germline lookup yields CDR1 SNHLY and CDR2 FYNNEI. The CDR3 has 13 residues. V lost 2 bases and J 2 bases, leaving 4 bases between the germline ends. The CDR3 DNA follows: TGTGCCAGCAGTGAACTGGGCAATCAGCCCCAGCATTTT. This sequence encodes CASSELGNQPQHF.

The chain employs TRBV7-2 and TRBJ2-2; D may match TRBD1 or TRBD2 (5 bases each). V was clipped by 5 bases and J by 2 bases, with 9 bases between them. Germline values: CDR1 SGHTA, CDR2 FQGNSA. The CDR3 totals 14 residues. The CDR3 region has the DNA TGTGCCAGCAGCACGGGACCAAACACCGGGGAGCTGTTTTTT. It yields the protein CASSTGPNTGELFF.

The CDR3 region is CASSLAGVGGDSFGKNIQYF. For the CDR3, the DNA is TGTGCCAGCAGCTTAGCCGGGGTAGGGGGCGATAGTTTCGGCAAAAACATTCAGTACTTC. The genes are TRBV7-2 and TRBJ2-4; 7 positions agree with TRBD1. Germline values: CDR1 SGHTA, CDR2 FQGNSA. J was trimmed by 3 bases and V by 0 bases; bases with no gene match: 17. CDR3 size: 20 residues.

V usage is TRBV2 and J usage is TRBJ1-4, with 7 bases that match TRBD1. Germline CDR1 reads SNHLY; CDR2 reads FYNNEI. CDR3 size: 14 residues. The trim removed 7 bases at V and 4 bases at J, leaving 6 bases unmatched. The CDR3 region has the DNA TGTGCCAGCACTAGGGACAGAGATAATGAAAAACTGTTTTTT. Amino acids: CASTRDRDNEKLFF.

V gene TRBV4-3 combines with J gene TRBJ1-2, with 7 positions matching TRBD1. The CDR3 totals 14 residues. Trimming cost V 4 bases and J 2 bases; bases outside gene matches: 4. Germline V lookup: CDR1 LGHNA, CDR2 YSLEER. This chain's CDR3 is CASSRGQLNYGYTF. CDR3 sequence (DNA): TGCGCCAGCAGCCGGGGACAGCTAAACTATGGCTACACCTTC.

The gene calls are TRBV9 and TRBJ2-1; D is uncertain. The CDR3 runs to 12 residues. Germline V gene data show CDR1 as SGDLS and CDR2 as YYNGEE. V lost 3 bases to trimming and J lost 9 bases, with 10 bases between them. In DNA, the CDR3 is TGTGCCAGCAGCGGCCATGGCGGTGAGCAGTTCTTC. It specifies CASSGHGGEQFF.

The V gene is TRBV6-5, the J gene TRBJ2-2; no firm D call. Trimming cost V 0 bases and J 10 bases, with 12 bases left between them. From germline, CDR1 is MNHEY and CDR2 SVGAGI. The CDR3 has 14 amino acids. CDR3 residues: CASSYSRDGAELFF. CDR3 bases: TGTGCCAGCAGTTACTCTAGAGATGGTGCGGAGCTGTTTTTT.

The CDR3 here is CASSPQGLGMNTEAFF. CDR3 nucleotide sequence: TGTGCCAGCTCACCGCAGGGGTTAGGGATGAACACTGAAGCTTTCTTT. The chain is built from TRBV18 and TRBJ1-1, with TRBD1 as a possible D gene (6 bases). In germline, CDR1 is KGHSH, CDR2 LQKENI. This CDR3 contains 16 residues. Trimming cost V 3 bases and J 0 bases, with 14 bases left between them.

This chain connects TRBV28 to TRBJ1-2, with D unresolved. From germline, CDR1 is MDHEN and CDR2 SYDVKM. The CDR3 has 14 amino acids. The ends were cut back, 2 bases at V and 7 bases at J, with 14 bases in the middle. Written as DNA, the CDR3 is TGTGCCAGCAGTTTACCACAGATGGAGAGTGGCTACACCTTC. Translated, it gives CASSLPQMESGYTF.

The CDR3 protein is CASSPPADRDEQYF. CDR3 DNA sequence: TGTGCCAGCTCACCACCAGCGGACAGAGACGAGCAGTACTTC. V gene TRBV18 combines with J gene TRBJ2-7; perhaps TRBD1 as D (6 bases). This CDR3 spans 14 amino acids. The V and J ends lost 0 bases and 5 bases respectively, with 11 bases between them. Germline loops: CDR1 KGHSH, CDR2 LQKENI.

This clone was counted only a few times. The chain joins TRBV11-2 to TRBJ1-3; TRBD1 might be the D (6 bases). In germline, CDR1 is SGHAT, CDR2 FQNNGV. V lost 4 bases to trimming and J lost 0 bases, with 13 bases between them. The CDR3 totals 16 residues. The CDR3 is CASSWGAASSGNTIYF. The CDR3 DNA reads as TGTGCCAGCAGCTGGGGGGCGGCGAGCTCTGGAAACACCATATATTTT.

As to this clone: The sample has other DNA sequences that encode this CDR3 too. The chain combines TRBV28 with TRBJ1-3, with unresolved D. V lost 5 bases, J lost 4 bases, and 9 bases lay in between. This CDR3 has 13 amino acids. Germline CDR1 reads MDHEN; CDR2 reads SYDVKM. The CDR3 nucleotides read TGTGCCAGCAGTCCCCTGACAGGAAACACCATATATTTT. Its protein product is CASSPLTGNTIYF.

A single count supports this clone. This rearrangement joins TRBV2 to TRBJ2-1; no definite D call. Trimming left V 2 bases short and J 9 bases short, with 17 bases between. This CDR3 comprises 15 residues. The germline CDR1 and CDR2 sequences are SNHLY and FYNNEI. CDR3 nucleotide sequence: TGTGCCAGCAGTGAACACGCTAGAGTCGAATCTGAGCAGTTCTTC. Protein product: CASSEHARVESEQFF.

The chain employs TRBV2 and TRBJ1-2, with D unresolved. The germline V and J ends were trimmed by 6 bases and 0 bases, with 8 bases remaining between them. The CDR3 consists of 13 residues. From germline, CDR1 is SNHLY and CDR2 FYNNEI. The CDR3 loop reads CASSLKPNYGYTF. The CDR3, as DNA: TGTGCCAGCAGCCTCAAGCCTAACTATGGCTACACCTTC.

The gene calls are TRBV2 and TRBJ1-2; no firm D call. The germline V and J ends were trimmed by 6 bases and 2 bases, with 7 bases remaining between them. From germline, CDR1 is SNHLY and CDR2 FYNNEI. The CDR3 covers 12 residues. Here the CDR3 reads CASRGGNYGYTF. CDR3 DNA sequence: TGTGCCAGCAGAGGAGGGAACTATGGCTACACCTTC.

The chain joins TRBV29-1 to TRBJ2-3; the D is unclear. The germline V and J ends were trimmed by 7 bases and 4 bases, with 12 bases remaining between them. Per germline, CDR1 SQVTM and CDR2 ANQGSEA. There are 12 residues in the CDR3. This CDR3 is CSAVGLADTQYF. CDR3 bases: TGCAGCGCCGTTGGGCTGGCAGATACGCAGTATTTT.

This clone is a singleton in its sample. The chain uses TRBV6-1 and TRBJ2-7; TRBD2 agrees at 7 bases. This CDR3 is 14 amino acids long. With V trimmed by 6 bases and J by 2 bases, 7 bases remained unmatched. From germline, CDR1 is MNHNS and CDR2 SASEGT. In DNA, the CDR3 is TGTGCCAGCAGGGGTCGCGGGGGTACCTACGAGCAGTACTTC. It encodes CASRGRGGTYEQYF.

This clone was seen a few times. The chain links TRBV11-1 to TRBJ2-7; no firm D call. CDR3 length equals 13 residues. The ends were cut back, 6 bases at V and 3 bases at J, with 12 bases in the middle. From germline, CDR1 is SGHAT and CDR2 FQDESV (reference sequence). CDR3 sequence: CASRPLQDYEQYV. The CDR3, as DNA: TGTGCCAGCAGGCCCCTGCAGGACTACGAGCAGTACGTC.

The chain couples TRBV30 to TRBJ1-2; 10 positions agree with TRBD1. The germline V gene has CDR1 GTSNPN and CDR2 SVGIG (reference sequence). There are 13 residues in the CDR3. J gave up 7 bases and V 5 bases, and 7 bases lay outside the gene matches. The CDR3 sequence: CAWGERDRGGYTF. For the CDR3, the DNA is TGTGCCTGGGGTGAAAGGGACAGGGGTGGCTACACCTTC.

V gene TRBV4-3 combines with J gene TRBJ2-3, with D uncertain. Per germline, CDR1 LGHNA and CDR2 YSLEER. The germline V and J ends were trimmed by 4 bases and 5 bases, with 10 bases remaining between them. This CDR3 is 13 amino acids long. The DNA of the CDR3 is TGCGCCAGCAGCCCTTATCGCGGAGATACGCAGTATTTT. Translating it yields CASSPYRGDTQYF.

The chain couples TRBV5-4 to TRBJ1-1, with 11 bases lining up with TRBD1. This CDR3 has 13 amino acids. Trimming cost V 3 bases and J 5 bases; bases outside gene matches: 0. Per the germline V gene, CDR1 is SGHNT and CDR2 is YYREEE (reference sequence). CDR3 in DNA: TGTGCCAGCAGCTGGGACAGGGGGACTGAAGCTTTCTTT. Translated, it gives CASSWDRGTEAFF.

This chain uses TRBV5-4 with TRBJ2-6; TRBD1 matches 8 bases. CDR1 is SGHNT, CDR2 YYREEE, per germline (reference sequence). The V gene end was trimmed by 4 bases and the J gene end by 2 bases; junction bases not matched to a gene: 8. The CDR3 consists of 17 residues. CDR3 protein: CASSAGQGRTGANVLTF. The CDR3 DNA reads TGTGCCAGCAGCGCCGGACAGGGTCGTACTGGGGCCAACGTCCTGACTTTC.